The 4 T cell receptor beta chains given below trace back to one sample, sequenced in a study of cytomegalovirus exposure and HLA in healthy donors. The PCR contained 60 Vbeta and 13 Jbeta primers. Method: immunoSEQ multiplex PCR; TCRdb's copy keeps in-frame clones and lacks some. The sample includes roughly 200,000 clones, roughly 9.5% seen only once; the top ten take approximately 1.4%. Sequences were obtained from PBMCs. These TCRs come from a woman between 25 and 40 years old in good health and CMV-seropositive.

The rearrangement joins TRBV29-1 to TRBJ1-2; 7 bases match TRBD1. Germline CDR1 SQVTM, CDR2 ANQGSEA. The CDR3 is made up of 14 amino acids. J was trimmed by 2 bases and V by 5 bases; bases with no gene match: 8. CDR3 in DNA: TGCAGCGTTCAGACAGGGAACTCCAACTATGGCTACACCTTC. Encoded protein: CSVQTGNSNYGYTF.

This clone turned up a few times. This chain connects TRBV7-6 to TRBJ2-7, with 7 bases matching TRBD2. With V trimmed by 1 base and J by 4 bases, 10 bases remained unmatched. The CDR3 runs 16 residues. The germline CDR1 and CDR2 sequences are SGHVS and FNYEAQ. The DNA for the CDR3 is TGTGCCAGCAGCTTAGATGACAGCGGGGCCCAGTACGAGCAGTACTTC. It is translated as CASSLDDSGAQYEQYF. The full variable domain, its missing parts supplied by reference TRBV7-6 and TRBJ2-7, is GAGVSQSPRYKVTKRGQDVALRCDPISGHVSLYWYRQALGQGPEFLTYFNYEAQQDKSGLPNDRFSAERPEGSISTLTIQRTEQRDSAMYRCASSLDDSGAQYEQYFGPGTRLTVT.

This sequence joins TRBV18 and TRBJ2-7; D remains unclear. Trimming stripped 1 base from V and 0 bases from J, with 13 bases between. The CDR3 contains 16 residues. Germline CDR1 is KGHSH and CDR2 is LQKENI. CDR3 region: CASSPLVLASSYEQYF. In nucleotides, the CDR3 is TGTGCCAGCTCACCACTTGTGCTCGCGAGCTCCTACGAGCAGTACTTC.

The CDR3 here is CASSLVSGANTGELFF. The CDR3 region has the DNA TGTGCCAGCAGCTTAGTTAGCGGGGCGAACACCGGGGAGCTGTTTTTT. The chain is built from TRBV7-2 and TRBJ2-2; 8 bases are shared with TRBD2. Germline V gives CDR1 SGHTA, CDR2 FQGNSA. The V gene end was trimmed by 1 base and the J gene end by 0 bases; junction bases not matched to a gene: 1. The CDR3 spans 16 residues.